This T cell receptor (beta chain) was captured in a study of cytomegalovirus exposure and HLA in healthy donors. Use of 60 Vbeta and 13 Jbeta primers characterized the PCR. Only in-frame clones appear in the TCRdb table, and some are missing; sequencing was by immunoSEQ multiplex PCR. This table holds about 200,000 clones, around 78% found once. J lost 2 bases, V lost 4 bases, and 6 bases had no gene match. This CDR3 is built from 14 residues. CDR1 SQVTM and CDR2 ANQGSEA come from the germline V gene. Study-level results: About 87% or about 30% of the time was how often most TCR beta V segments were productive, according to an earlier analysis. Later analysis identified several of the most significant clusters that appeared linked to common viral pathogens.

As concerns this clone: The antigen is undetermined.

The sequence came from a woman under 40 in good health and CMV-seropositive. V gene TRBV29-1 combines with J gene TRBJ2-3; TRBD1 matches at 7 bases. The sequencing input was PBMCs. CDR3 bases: TGCAGCGTTGGATACGGACAGGCCACAGATACGCAGTATTTT. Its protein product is CSVGYGQATDTQYF.